This entry lists 19 T cell receptor beta chains sequenced from one sample in a study of blood T cell repertoires in COVID-19. Clones were sequenced by immunoSEQ multiplex PCR, and TCRdb holds only the in-frame ones, with some missing. The table has more than 250,000 clones, 90% seen once. Specimen: peripheral blood. The receptor source for this set is a woman aged 45-60 years with COVID-19, enrolled during active disease.

This chain uses TRBV6-6 with TRBJ2-7; 8 nucleotides align to TRBD2. V lost 4 bases, J lost 5 bases, and 13 bases stayed unmatched. Germline V gene lookup returns CDR1 MNHNY and CDR2 SVGAGI (reference sequence). The CDR3 consists of 16 residues. Written as DNA, the CDR3 is TGTGCCAGCAGTTCAACAGCGGGAGTAGGTTCTGACGAGCAGTACTTC. Amino acids: CASSSTAGVGSDEQYF.

The chain links TRBV6-2 or TRBV6-3 to TRBJ2-7; a weak D match, TRBD2 (6 bases). CDR1 is MNHEY, CDR2 SVGEGT, per germline. CDR3 length: 15 residues. V was shortened by 2 bases and J by 2 bases, with 13 bases between the two germline ends. The CDR3 loop reads CASSYIQDYPYEQYF. CDR3 nucleotide sequence: TGTGCCAGCAGTTACATCCAGGACTACCCCTACGAGCAGTACTTC.

The rearrangement links TRBV19 to TRBJ1-6; D is perhaps TRBD1 (5 bases). V lost 3 bases to trimming and J lost 10 bases, with 13 bases between them. CDR1 and CDR2 (germline): LNHDA, SQIVND (reference sequence). The CDR3 has 14 residues. CDR3 amino acids: CASSIPREGSPLHF. CDR3 in DNA: TGTGCCAGTAGTATTCCCAGGGAAGGGTCACCCCTCCACTTT.

The chain joins TRBV3-1 (or the pseudogene TRBV3-2) to TRBJ1-1; no firm D call. Germline V gene sequence: CDR1 LGHDT, CDR2 YNNKEL (reference sequence). CDR3 length: 13 residues. The ends were cut back, 0 bases at V and 8 bases at J, with 10 bases in the middle. This chain's CDR3 is CASSQDRGGEAFF. The CDR3, as DNA: TGTGCCAGCAGCCAAGATCGGGGAGGCGAAGCTTTCTTT.

The chain couples TRBV7-6 to TRBJ1-3; D gene unclear. The CDR3 spans 20 residues. V dropped 0 bases and J dropped 1 base, with 22 bases sitting between them. Germline values: CDR1 SGHVS, CDR2 FNYEAQ. CDR3 coding DNA: TGTGCCAGCAGCTTAGCATCGGGTTTCGGCATAGGTTATTCTGGAAACACCATATATTTT. Protein sequence: CASSLASGFGIGYSGNTIYF.

This chain connects TRBV4-1 to TRBJ2-7; D ambiguous. This CDR3 comprises 15 residues. V was clipped by 3 bases and J by 5 bases, with 17 bases between them. Looked up from germline, CDR1 is MGHRA and CDR2 is YSYEKL. CDR3 protein: CASSHLEWASNEQYF. The CDR3 DNA sequence: TGCGCCAGCAGCCATTTGGAATGGGCGTCTAACGAGCAGTACTTC.

The rearrangement uses TRBV11-2 and TRBJ2-1; tentatively, D is TRBD1 (5 bases). Trimming cost V 1 base and J 15 bases, with 16 bases left between them. Germline CDR1 and CDR2: SGHAT and FQNNGV. The CDR3 length is 13 residues. This CDR3 reads CASSLGTTPGRFF. CDR3 nucleotide sequence: TGTGCCAGCAGCTTAGGGACAACGCCTGGTAGGTTCTTC.

This sequence joins TRBV20-1 and TRBJ1-5; D may be TRBD1 (5 bases). The CDR3 has 14 amino acids. V lost 3 bases, J lost 5 bases, and 14 bases lay in between. Germline CDR1 DFQATT, CDR2 SNEGSKA (reference sequence). In DNA form, the CDR3 reads TGCAGTGCTAGTCTTGGGCAGGGTGATCAGCCCCAGCATTTT. Its protein is CSASLGQGDQPQHF.

The chain recombines TRBV27 with TRBJ1-2; D is unresolved. Trimming removed 3 bases at V and 0 bases at J, with 8 bases between. Germline-derived CDR1 and CDR2 are MNHEY and SMNVEV (reference sequence). This CDR3 contains 14 residues. CDR3 residues: CASSFHGSNYGYTF. Written as DNA, the CDR3 is TGTGCCAGCAGTTTCCACGGGTCTAACTATGGCTACACCTTC.

This clone has just a few counts. This sequence joins TRBV4-2 and TRBJ1-5, with D possibly being TRBD1 (6 bases). CDR3 size: 15 residues. V shed 0 bases and J shed 7 bases, with 13 bases lying between them. The germline V gene encodes CDR1 LGHNA and CDR2 YNFKEQ. CDR3 sequence: CASSQEYRARQPQHF. CDR3 nucleotides: TGTGCCAGCAGCCAAGAGTACAGGGCCCGCCAGCCCCAGCATTTT.

The chain uses TRBV4-2 and TRBJ2-7; D is unresolved. The CDR3 length is 16 residues. CDR1 is LGHNA and CDR2 is YNFKEQ in the germline V gene. The ends were cut back, 1 base at V and 2 bases at J, with 15 bases in the middle. CDR3 amino acids: CASSQGLLGRTYEQYF. The CDR3 DNA follows: TGTGCCAGCAGCCAAGGATTATTGGGCAGAACCTACGAGCAGTACTTC.

This clone has a handful of counts. This rearrangement joins TRBV5-4 to TRBJ2-7; 7 nucleotides line up with TRBD1. This CDR3 is 12 amino acids long. Germline trimming cut 4 bases from V and 4 bases from J; bases unmatched to any gene: 2. Germline V gene lookup returns CDR1 SGHNT and CDR2 YYREEE (reference sequence). This CDR3 reads CASSGRGYEQYF. DNA for the CDR3: TGTGCCAGCAGCGGCAGGGGGTACGAGCAGTACTTC.

The chain links TRBV6-5 to TRBJ2-2; TRBD2 matches at 8 bases. Germline trimming cut 7 bases from V and 1 base from J; bases unmatched to any gene: 2. The V gene's germline CDR1 is MNHEY and CDR2 SVGAGI. The CDR3 covers 14 residues. The CDR3 spells CASKREMNTGELFF. The CDR3 DNA follows: TGTGCCAGCAAGCGGGAGATGAACACCGGGGAGCTGTTTTTT.

This chain uses TRBV7-9 with TRBJ1-4; D unresolved. CDR1 and CDR2 (germline): SEHNR, FQNEAQ (reference sequence). The ends were cut back, 4 bases at V and 6 bases at J, with 9 bases in the middle. The CDR3 runs 13 residues. CDR3 residues: CASSSGLYEKLFF. For the CDR3, the DNA is TGTGCCAGCAGCTCCGGTTTATATGAAAAACTGTTTTTT.

V usage is TRBV9 and J usage is TRBJ2-1, with unresolved D. V dropped 0 bases and J dropped 9 bases, with 10 bases sitting between them. The CDR3 contains 13 residues. Germline V CDR1 and CDR2: SGDLS, YYNGEE. CDR3 sequence reads: CASSVVSQSEQFF. DNA of the CDR3: TGTGCCAGCAGCGTAGTTTCACAGAGTGAGCAGTTCTTC.

This clone appeared a few times. The chain is built from TRBV19 and TRBJ2-7, with D perhaps matching TRBD2 (5 bases). With 4 bases removed from V and 3 bases from J, the gap between germline ends came to 10 bases. This CDR3 contains 13 residues. CDR1 is LNHDA and CDR2 is SQIVND in the germline V gene (reference sequence). The CDR3 bases are TGTGCCAGTAGTAAACGAGCGGACTACGAGCAGTACTTC. Its protein product is CASSKRADYEQYF.

This clone was counted only a few times. The chain employs TRBV29-1 and TRBJ1-1; no clear D gene. CDR3 size: 13 residues. V lost 4 bases and J lost 10, with 19 bases in between. The germline V gene encodes CDR1 SQVTM and CDR2 ANQGSEA. The DNA for the CDR3 is TGCAGCGTTGGACTGGAACTACTCGGGTCAGCTTTCTTT. Translating gives CSVGLELLGSAFF.

V usage is TRBV5-8 and J usage is TRBJ2-3; 8 nucleotides agree with TRBD1. This CDR3 has 16 residues. V was pared by 0 bases and J by 4 bases, with 7 bases of the junction left unmatched. Germline V gives CDR1 SGHTS, CDR2 YDEGEE. The CDR3 nucleotides read TGTGCCAGCAGCTTGGGCGACAGGGGTTTTTCAGATACGCAGTATTTT. Protein product: CASSLGDRGFSDTQYF.

This clone has just a few counts. As DNA, the CDR3 is TGTGCCAGCAGCCAAGCCTACAGCTCCTACGAGCAGTACTTC. Its protein is CASSQAYSSYEQYF. This chain connects TRBV3-1 (or the pseudogene TRBV3-2) to TRBJ2-7; D uncertain. The CDR3 length is 14 residues. Germline CDR1 reads LGHDT; CDR2 reads YNNKEL (reference sequence). Trimming stripped 1 base from V and 0 bases from J, with 7 bases between.